Described below is a single T cell receptor beta chain sequence and its context. It has no known antigen specificity. No qualities accompany the bases; no much larger clone lies one base away. The sample comes from a study of radiation and T cells in renal cell carcinoma (TCRdb year 2020). Background for the entire study: The samples were obtained from a clinical trial, where primary renal cell carcinomas were treated with 15 Gy stereotactic body radiation therapy and then removed by nephrectomy 4 weeks afterward. A total of around 53 samples underwent TCR beta sequencing, made up of approximately 26 tumors and about 27 peripheral blood samples. In the 40 to 55 samples combined, 4,016,671 unique CDR3 nucleotide sequences were found, encoding roughly 2,500,000 unique CDR3 amino acid sequences.

The immunoSEQ kit was used, according to the manufacturer's recommendations, to generate TCR beta libraries from genomic DNA. Library preparation used a first multiplex PCR with proprietary primers, then a second PCR adding unique barcodes, with bead cleanups after each round. Each sample batch included a kit-provided positive control reaction and a negative control reaction. The final libraries underwent checking on an Agilent 4200 TapeStation D1000 ScreenTape, volumetric pooling, and quantification by qPCR. An Illumina NextSeq500 fitted with a MidOutput 150-cycle cartridge performed the sequencing, running 156 Read1 cycles and 15 Index1 cycles with the kit's custom primers. The pooled library was loaded at about 1 pM with around 22% PhiX control spiked in. Under the source paper's analysis protocol: Vendor-processed data were analyzed in R, and a clonotype was defined as all T cells sharing the same CDR3 nucleotide sequence. For clone abundance analyses, frequencies were normalized to the 10,000 most abundant clones in each sample. Before analysis, public T cell clones were removed, and these numbered fewer than six per sample on average. An abundance difference of at least 32-fold between compartments was the criterion for calling clonotypes tumor-enriched or baseline blood-enriched. A beta-binomial differential abundance model was applied to find clonotypes that expanded or contracted between blood time points. The Baroni-Urbani and Buser coefficient was used to measure tumor-blood repertoire similarity, and groups were compared with two-tailed Wilcoxon tests in R. Here the immuneACCESS table is served through TCRdb, limited to in-frame sequences with V and J called. Missing clones are a known gap in these copies; in checked studies unresolved V genes cover under half, and the rest lacks a known reason. That table furnishes V, J and clone size, whereas the DNA furnished D and trimming. For this sample there are 85,000 to 100,000 clones; 80% to 90% appear just once. Roughly 8% of the sample goes to the ten largest clones.

The cysteine opens and the phenylalanine closes a CDR3 of 14 amino acids. The entry retains the CDR3 DNA only, 42 bases that are in frame from base 1. The CDR1 and CDR2 encoded by the germline V gene (reference sequence) are LNHDA and SQIVND. The trim is 0 bases for V and 8 bases for J, with a gap of 10 bases between the germline ends. General findings and caveats noted by the study authors: Because no pretreatment tumor biopsies were available, whether clonotypes were present in the tumor at baseline could not be determined. Changes in the blood repertoire were not tracked past 4 weeks after treatment. Effects of radiation dose or scheduling on the TCR repertoire could not be addressed with the single-armed trial design. In blood, the top tumor clonotypes increased from baseline to 2 weeks after radiation and then shrank by 4 weeks, which suggests a temporary expansion of tumor-resident clones.

Explained via the paper, the time point label denotes: baseline pretreatment blood. The treatment or condition label here, explained by the study, means: 15 Gy SBRT to primary tumor, nephrectomy 4 weeks later. Serial peripheral blood from radiation-treated patients was sampled at baseline, 2 weeks and 4 weeks after SBRT to track tumor-enriched clonotypes. All patients had renal cell carcinoma with clear cell pathology. Genomic DNA for TCR sequencing was prepared using the QIAamp DNA Blood Mini Kit (Qiagen). The analyses included just those samples that passed every quality control check. The sequence derives from a man aged 50-59 years with renal cell carcinoma. The sample in question was blood, obtained from a patient whose treatment included radiotherapy and nephrectomy. Rearrangement joined TRBV19 to TRBJ2-2; the D gene is not confidently resolved. Read as DNA, the sequence is TGTGCCAGTAGTATAGAGTCTATGAGGGGGGAGCTGTTTTTT. This yields the protein CASSIESMRGELFF.